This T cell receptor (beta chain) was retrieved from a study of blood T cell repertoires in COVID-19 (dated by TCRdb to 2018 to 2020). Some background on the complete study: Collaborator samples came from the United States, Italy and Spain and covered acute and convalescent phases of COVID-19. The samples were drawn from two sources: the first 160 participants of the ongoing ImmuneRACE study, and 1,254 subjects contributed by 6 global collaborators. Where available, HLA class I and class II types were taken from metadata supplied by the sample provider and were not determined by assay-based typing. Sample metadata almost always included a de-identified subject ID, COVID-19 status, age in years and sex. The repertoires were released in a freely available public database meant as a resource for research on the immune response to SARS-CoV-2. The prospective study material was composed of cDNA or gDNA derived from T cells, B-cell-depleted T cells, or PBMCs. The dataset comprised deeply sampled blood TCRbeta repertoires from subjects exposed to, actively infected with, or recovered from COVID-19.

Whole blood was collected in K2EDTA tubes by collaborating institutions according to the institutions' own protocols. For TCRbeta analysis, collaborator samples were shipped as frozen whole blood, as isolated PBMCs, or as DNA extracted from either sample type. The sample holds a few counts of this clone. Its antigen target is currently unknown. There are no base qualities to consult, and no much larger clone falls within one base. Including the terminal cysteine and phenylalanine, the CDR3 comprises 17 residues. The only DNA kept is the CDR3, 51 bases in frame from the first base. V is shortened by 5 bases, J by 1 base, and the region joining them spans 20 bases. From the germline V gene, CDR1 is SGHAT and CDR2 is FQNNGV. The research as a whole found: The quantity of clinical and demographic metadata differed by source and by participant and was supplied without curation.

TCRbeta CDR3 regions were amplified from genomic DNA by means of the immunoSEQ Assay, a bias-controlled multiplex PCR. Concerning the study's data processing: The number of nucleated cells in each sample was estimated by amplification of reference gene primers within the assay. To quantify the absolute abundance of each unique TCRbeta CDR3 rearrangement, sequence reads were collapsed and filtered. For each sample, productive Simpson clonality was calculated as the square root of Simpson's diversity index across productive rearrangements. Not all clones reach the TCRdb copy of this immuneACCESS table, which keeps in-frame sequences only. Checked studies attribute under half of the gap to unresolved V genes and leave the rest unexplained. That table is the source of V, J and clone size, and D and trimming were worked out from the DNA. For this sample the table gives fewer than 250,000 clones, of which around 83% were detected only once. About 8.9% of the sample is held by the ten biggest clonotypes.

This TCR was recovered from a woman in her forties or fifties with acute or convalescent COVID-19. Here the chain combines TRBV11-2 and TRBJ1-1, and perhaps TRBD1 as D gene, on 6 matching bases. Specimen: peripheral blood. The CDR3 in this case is CASSPNPGVGGNTEAFF. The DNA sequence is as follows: TGTGCCAGCAGCCCCAACCCCGGCGTAGGGGGGAACACTGAAGCTTTCTTT.